These 12 T cell receptor beta chains originate from one sample sequenced in a study of blood T cell repertoires in COVID-19. Data came from immunoSEQ multiplex PCR; TCRdb stores just in-frame clones and leaves some out. This repertoire shows 200,000 to 250,000 clones, 86% found once; its top ten account for 2% to 2.5%. The sequencing input was PBMCs or T cells enriched from blood (not recorded which). The receptors were gathered from a woman in her forties or fifties who had recovered from COVID-19.

The DNA of the CDR3 is TGTGCCAGCAGCGCTATTCCGCTGGACAGGAGGAACACTGAAGCTTTCTTT. This codes for CASSAIPLDRRNTEAFF. The chain joins TRBV21-1 to TRBJ1-1; TRBD1, the table's D call, lacks a check against the DNA. TRBV21-1 has pseudogene status. The CDR3 loop spans 17 amino acids.

This sequence joins TRBV24-1 and TRBJ1-2, with D unclear. The germline V and J ends were trimmed by 3 bases and 1 base, with 5 bases remaining between them. The CDR3 contains 13 residues. Germline CDR1 and CDR2: KGHDR and SFDVKD. This chain's CDR3 is CATSDTLNYGYTF. The CDR3 bases are TGTGCCACCAGTGATACTCTTAACTATGGCTACACCTTC.

The J gene is TRBJ2-1, the V gene TRBV4-2, with 8 bases lining up with TRBD2. V lost 0 bases to trimming and J lost 8 bases; unmatched junction nucleotides: 12. Per germline, CDR1 LGHNA and CDR2 YNFKEQ. This CDR3 contains 17 residues. CDR3 coding DNA: TGTGCCAGCAGCCAAGATAGTTTAAGCGGGAGCTTCTATGAGCAGTTCTTC. Translating it yields CASSQDSLSGSFYEQFF.

The chain couples TRBV6-2 or TRBV6-3 to TRBJ1-2; possible D gene TRBD1, 6 bases. This CDR3 comprises 14 residues. V dropped 0 bases and J dropped 7 bases, with 12 bases sitting between them. Per germline, CDR1 MNHEY and CDR2 SVGEGT. The CDR3 DNA reads TGTGCCAGCAGTTACTCGATTATCAGGGGTGGCTACACCTTC. Its protein is CASSYSIIRGGYTF.

The J gene is TRBJ1-2, the V gene TRBV6-1, with 7 bases lining up with TRBD1. Trimming cost V 5 bases and J 2 bases; bases outside gene matches: 2. This CDR3 spans 13 amino acids. CDR1 MNHNS and CDR2 SASEGT come from the germline V gene. The CDR3 coding sequence is TGTGCCAGCAGTCCAGGGGGGAACTATGGCTACACCTTC. Its translation is CASSPGGNYGYTF.

CDR3 nucleotides: TGCGCCAGCAGATGGGGGACAGGGCGAGGTTGGAACACTGAAGCTTTCTTT. Protein product: CASRWGTGRGWNTEAFF. The rearrangement uses TRBV5-1 and TRBJ1-1, with 9 nucleotides matching TRBD1. CDR3 length equals 17 residues. Germline lookup yields CDR1 SGHRS and CDR2 YFSETQ. J was trimmed by 1 base and V by 5 bases; bases with no gene match: 12.

The rearrangement uses TRBV4-3 and TRBJ2-1; the match to TRBD2 covers 9 bases. This CDR3 has 17 residues. The trim removed 3 bases at V and 4 bases at J, leaving 10 bases unmatched. Germline V gene data show CDR1 as LGHNA and CDR2 as YSLEER. As DNA, the CDR3 is TGCGCCAGCAGCCACGGCCTGACTAGCGGTGCTTACAATGAGCAGTTCTTC. Translation gives CASSHGLTSGAYNEQFF.

This sequence joins TRBV12-3 or TRBV12-4 and TRBJ1-5, with D unresolved. CDR3 size: 12 residues. V was clipped by 2 bases and J by 11 bases, with 10 bases between them. CDR3 amino acids: CASSLRRDSQHF. The CDR3 nucleotides read TGTGCCAGCAGTTTAAGGCGCGACTCCCAGCATTTT.

The V gene is TRBV30, the J gene TRBJ2-2; D ambiguous. Looked up from germline, CDR1 is GTSNPN and CDR2 is SVGIG (reference sequence). The CDR3 consists of 13 residues. Trimming shortened V by 4 bases and J by 1 base, and 7 bases separated the two germline ends. DNA of the CDR3: TGTGCCTGGAATGCAGGGAACACCGGGGAGCTGTTTTTT. It is translated as CAWNAGNTGELFF.

This rearrangement joins TRBV2 to TRBJ1-6; D remains unclear. CDR3 length equals 15 residues. Germline CDR1 SNHLY, CDR2 FYNNEI. V lost 4 bases and J 4 bases, leaving 11 bases between the germline ends. In DNA, the CDR3 is TGTGCCAGCAGTGGGGTCGCCGGGTATAATTCACCCCTCCACTTT. Residues: CASSGVAGYNSPLHF.

This sequence joins TRBV15 and TRBJ2-7, with 8 bases fitting TRBD2. CDR3 size: 13 residues. CDR1 is LNHNV, CDR2 YYDKDF, per germline (reference sequence). V shed 3 bases and J 3 bases; nucleotides not matched to a gene: 1. In DNA, the CDR3 is TGTGCCACCAGCAGGGGACTAGTCTACGAGCAGTACTTC. Its protein product is CATSRGLVYEQYF.

The rearrangement joins TRBV4-3 to TRBJ2-7; 9 bases are shared with TRBD1. This CDR3 region has 20 residues. V lost 0 bases, J lost 1 base, and 16 bases stayed unmatched. Per the germline V gene, CDR1 is LGHNA and CDR2 is YSLEER. In nucleotides, the CDR3 is TGCGCCAGCAGCCAAGATCCTAAGGACAGGGGAAGGGGGGGATCCTACGAGCAGTACTTC. This encodes CASSQDPKDRGRGGSYEQYF.